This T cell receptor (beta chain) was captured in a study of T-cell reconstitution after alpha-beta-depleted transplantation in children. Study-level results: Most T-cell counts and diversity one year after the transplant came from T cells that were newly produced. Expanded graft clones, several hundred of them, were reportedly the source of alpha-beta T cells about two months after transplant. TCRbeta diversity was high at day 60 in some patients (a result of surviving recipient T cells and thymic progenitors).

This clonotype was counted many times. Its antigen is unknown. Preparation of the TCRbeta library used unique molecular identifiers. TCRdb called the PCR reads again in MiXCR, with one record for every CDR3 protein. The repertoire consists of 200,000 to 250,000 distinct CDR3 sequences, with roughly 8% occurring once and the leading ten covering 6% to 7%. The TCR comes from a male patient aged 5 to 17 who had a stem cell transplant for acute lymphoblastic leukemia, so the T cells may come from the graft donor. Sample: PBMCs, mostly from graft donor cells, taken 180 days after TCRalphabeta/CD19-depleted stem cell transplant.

The CDR3 is CASSLDRGTDTQYF. In DNA, the CDR3 is TGTGCCAGCAGCTTAGACAGGGGCACAGATACGCAGTATTTT. The genes are TRBV7-2 and TRBJ2-3; TRBD1 might be the D (6 bases). The CDR3 is made up of 14 amino acids. CDR1 and CDR2 from the germline V gene are SGHTA and FQGNSA. Trimming removed 1 base at V and 1 base at J, with 6 bases between.